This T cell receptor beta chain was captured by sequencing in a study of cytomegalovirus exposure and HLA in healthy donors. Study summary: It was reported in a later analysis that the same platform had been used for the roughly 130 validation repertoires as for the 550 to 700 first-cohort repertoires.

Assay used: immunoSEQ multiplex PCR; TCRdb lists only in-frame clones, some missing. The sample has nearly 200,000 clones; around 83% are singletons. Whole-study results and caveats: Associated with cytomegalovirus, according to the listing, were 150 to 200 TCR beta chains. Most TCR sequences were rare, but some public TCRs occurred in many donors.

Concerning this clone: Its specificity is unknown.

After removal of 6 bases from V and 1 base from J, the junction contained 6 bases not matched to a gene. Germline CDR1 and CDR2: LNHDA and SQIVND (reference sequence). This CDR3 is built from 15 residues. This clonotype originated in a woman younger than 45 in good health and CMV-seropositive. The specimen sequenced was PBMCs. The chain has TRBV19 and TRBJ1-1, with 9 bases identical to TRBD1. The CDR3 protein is CASSPLGQGNTEAFF. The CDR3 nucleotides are TGTGCCAGTAGCCCGCTGGGACAGGGGAACACTGAAGCTTTCTTT.